This TCR beta chain was captured by sequencing in a study of T cells in Graves' hyperthyroidism and ophthalmopathy. About the study: At the time of initial diagnosis and before any treatment, peripheral blood was collected.

General study results and limits: From stable hyperthyroidism, ophthalmopathy was separated by a 13 V-J model.

The TCR beta CDR3 regions underwent amplification using RNA transcripts as the source. First-round RT-PCR targeting the TCR CDR3 was performed with the HTBI primer set. MiXCR, run by TCRdb on the multiplex PCR reads, gives a single entry per CDR3 protein. This table holds about 270,000 distinct CDR3 sequences, less than 30% found once. Germline loops: CDR1 MNHEY, CDR2 SVGEGT. Trimming cost V 0 bases and J 3 bases, with 21 bases left between them. The length of the CDR3 is 19 residues. This clonotype has ten or more counts. What it recognizes is unknown. Thyroid ultrasound and orbital computed tomography, with clinical symptoms and serum thyroxine and TRAb, informed diagnoses. The blood was taken when hyperthyroidism was first diagnosed, before any ophthalmopathy symptoms showed up.

The chain joins TRBV6-2 or TRBV6-3 to TRBJ1-5, with unresolved D. This receptor was obtained from a man aged 35-49 years with Graves' hyperthyroidism that later progressed to Graves' ophthalmopathy. Material for sequencing was blood. The DNA for the CDR3 is TGTGCCAGCAGTTACTCTTATCGGTATCGGACTTTCGACAATCAGCCCCAGCATTTT. Translated, it gives CASSYSYRYRTFDNQPQHF.